This T cell receptor beta chain was recovered during a study of T-cell reconstitution after alpha-beta-depleted transplantation in children. General observations from the study: The main origin of T-cell counts and diversity one year after transplant was newly produced T cells. After transplant, at about two months, alpha-beta T cells were reportedly derived from several hundred expanded graft clones.

Unique molecular identifiers tagged the TCRbeta library. TCRdb called the PCR reads again in MiXCR, with one record for every CDR3 protein. The top ten clones hold just under 5% of a sample with 900,000 or so distinct CDR3 sequences, about 16% of them seen once. This clonotype was seen a handful of times. The antigen remains unidentified. Germline CDR1 SGHKS, CDR2 YYEKEE (reference sequence). The ends lost 0 bases at V and 1 base at J; junction bases unmatched: 5. The CDR3 totals 17 residues. The chain has TRBV5-5 and TRBJ2-5; 11 bases match TRBD2. The sequencing used PBMCs, mostly from graft donor cells, collected 360 days after TCRalphabeta/CD19-depleted stem cell transplant. The receptor was isolated from a male patient younger than 18 who had a stem cell transplant for acute lymphoblastic leukemia, so the T cells may come from the graft donor. The CDR3 sequence: CASSLVLAGVPQETQYF. The CDR3, as DNA: TGTGCCAGCAGCTTGGTACTAGCGGGAGTCCCCCAAGAGACCCAGTACTTC.